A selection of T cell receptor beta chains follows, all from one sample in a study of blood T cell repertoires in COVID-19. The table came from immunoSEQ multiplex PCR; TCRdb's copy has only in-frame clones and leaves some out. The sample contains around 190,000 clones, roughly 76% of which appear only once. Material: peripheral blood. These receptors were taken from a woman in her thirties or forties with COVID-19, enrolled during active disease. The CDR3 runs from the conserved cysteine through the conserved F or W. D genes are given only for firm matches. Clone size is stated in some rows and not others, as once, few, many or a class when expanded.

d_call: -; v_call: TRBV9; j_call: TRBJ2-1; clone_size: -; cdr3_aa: CASSVGGEGTSNEQFF; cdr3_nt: TGTGCCAGCAGCGTAGGTGGAGAGGGAACTAGTAATGAGCAGTTCTTC
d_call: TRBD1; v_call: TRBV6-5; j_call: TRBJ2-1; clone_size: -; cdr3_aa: CASIPTGSYNEQFF; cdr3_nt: TGTGCCAGCATCCCGACAGGGAGCTACAATGAGCAGTTCTTC
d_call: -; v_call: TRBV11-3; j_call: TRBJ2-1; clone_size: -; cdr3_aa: CASSLEGPGTSKQFF; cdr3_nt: TGTGCCAGCAGCTTAGAGGGGCCTGGTACTTCAAAGCAGTTCTTC
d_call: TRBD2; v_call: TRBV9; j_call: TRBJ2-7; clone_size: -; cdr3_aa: CASSPWEGSNYEQYF; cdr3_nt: TGTGCCAGCAGCCCGTGGGAGGGATCTAACTACGAGCAGTACTTC
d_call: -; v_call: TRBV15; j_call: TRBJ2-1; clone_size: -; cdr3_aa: CATSRDRSSYNEQFF; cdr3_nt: TGTGCCACCAGCAGAGACCGGAGCTCCTACAATGAGCAGTTCTTC
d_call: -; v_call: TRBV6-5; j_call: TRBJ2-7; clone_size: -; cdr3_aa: CASGSRDIWDEQYF; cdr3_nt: TGTGCCAGCGGCAGCCGGGACATCTGGGACGAGCAGTACTTC
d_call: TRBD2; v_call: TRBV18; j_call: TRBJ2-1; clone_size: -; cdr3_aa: CASSPTLAVYNEQFF; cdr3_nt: TGTGCCAGCTCACCAACACTAGCGGTATACAATGAGCAGTTCTTC
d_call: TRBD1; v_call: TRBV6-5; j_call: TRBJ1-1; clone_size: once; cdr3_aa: CASRPQGANTEAFF; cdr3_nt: TGTGCCAGCAGACCCCAGGGGGCGAACACTGAAGCTTTCTTT
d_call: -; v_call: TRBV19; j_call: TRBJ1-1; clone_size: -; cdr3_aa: CASSAGDTEAFF; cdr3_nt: TGTGCCAGTAGTGCAGGGGACACTGAAGCTTTCTTT
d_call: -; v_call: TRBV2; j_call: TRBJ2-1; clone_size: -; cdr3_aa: CAREARGRSNEQFF; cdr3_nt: TGTGCCAGAGAGGCTAGAGGTCGGTCCAATGAGCAGTTCTTC
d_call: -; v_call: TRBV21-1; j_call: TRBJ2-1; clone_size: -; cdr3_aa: CASSKATEREGCNEQFF; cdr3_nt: TGTGCCAGCAGCAAAGCTACAGAGCGGGAGGGCTGCAATGAGCAGTTCTTC
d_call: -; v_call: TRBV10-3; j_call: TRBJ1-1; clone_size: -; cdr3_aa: CAISEFDKINTEAFF; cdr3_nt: TGTGCCATCAGTGAGTTTGACAAGATAAACACTGAAGCTTTCTTT
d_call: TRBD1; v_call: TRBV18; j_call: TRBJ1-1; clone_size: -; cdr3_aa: CASRDRGGTEAFF; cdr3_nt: TGTGCCAGCCGGGACAGGGGAGGGACTGAAGCTTTCTTT
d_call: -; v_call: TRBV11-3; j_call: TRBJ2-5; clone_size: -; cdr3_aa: CASSLELPYPRREKETQYF; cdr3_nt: TGTGCCAGCAGCTTAGAACTCCCCTATCCACGTCGGGAGAAGGAGACCCAGTACTTC
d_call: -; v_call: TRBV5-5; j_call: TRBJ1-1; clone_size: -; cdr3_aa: CASSRGNTEAFF; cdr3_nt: TGTGCCAGCAGCAGGGGGAACACTGAAGCTTTCTTT
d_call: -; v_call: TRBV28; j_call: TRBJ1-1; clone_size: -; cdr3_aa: CASSSQVLKAFF; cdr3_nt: TGTGCCAGCAGTTCCCAGGTTCTTAAAGCTTTCTTT
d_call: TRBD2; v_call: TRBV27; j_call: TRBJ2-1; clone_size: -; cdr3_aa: CASSLTSGNEQFF; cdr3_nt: TGTGCCAGCAGTCTGACTAGCGGGAATGAGCAGTTCTTC
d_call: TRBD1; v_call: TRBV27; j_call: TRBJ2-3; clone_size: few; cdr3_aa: CASSFRQGGSDTQYF; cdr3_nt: TGTGCCAGCAGTTTCCGACAGGGTGGCTCGGATACGCAGTATTTT
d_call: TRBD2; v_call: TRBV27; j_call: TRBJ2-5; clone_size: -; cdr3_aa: CASAQHTSGGKETQYF; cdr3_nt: TGTGCCAGCGCCCAGCATACTAGCGGGGGTAAAGAGACCCAGTACTTC
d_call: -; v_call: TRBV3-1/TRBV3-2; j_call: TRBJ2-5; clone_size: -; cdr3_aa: CASSQLGQESQYF; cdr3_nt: TGTGCCAGCAGCCAACTAGGCCAAGAGTCCCAGTACTTC
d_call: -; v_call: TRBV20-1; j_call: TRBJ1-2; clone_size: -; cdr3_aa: CSAPRADGYTF; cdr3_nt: TGCAGTGCCCCCCGAGCGGATGGCTACACCTTC
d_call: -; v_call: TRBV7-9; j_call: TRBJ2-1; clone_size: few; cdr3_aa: CASSDGQRVLNEQFF; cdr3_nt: TGTGCCAGCAGCGATGGACAAAGAGTTCTCAATGAGCAGTTCTTC
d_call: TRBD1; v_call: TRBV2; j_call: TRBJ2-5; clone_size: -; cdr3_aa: CASRATGRETQYF; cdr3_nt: TGTGCCAGCAGAGCGACAGGGCGGGAGACCCAGTACTTC
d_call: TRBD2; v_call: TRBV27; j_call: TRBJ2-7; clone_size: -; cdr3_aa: CASSLSAGETYEQYF; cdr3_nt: TGTGCCAGCAGTTTATCGGCGGGAGAGACCTACGAGCAGTACTTC
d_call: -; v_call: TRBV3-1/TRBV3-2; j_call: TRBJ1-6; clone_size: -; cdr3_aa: CASSQRGHYNSPLHF; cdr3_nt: TGTGCCAGCAGCCAGAGGGGACACTATAATTCACCCCTCCACTTT
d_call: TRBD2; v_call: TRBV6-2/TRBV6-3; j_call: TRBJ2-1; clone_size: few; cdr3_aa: CASSYSSSGGANEQFF; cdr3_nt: TGTGCCAGCAGTTACTCGAGTAGCGGGGGGGCCAACGAGCAGTTCTTC
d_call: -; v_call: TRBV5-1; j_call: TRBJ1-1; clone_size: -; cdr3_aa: CASSLDRGRNTEAFF; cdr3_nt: TGCGCCAGCAGCTTGGACAGAGGGAGGAACACTGAAGCTTTCTTT
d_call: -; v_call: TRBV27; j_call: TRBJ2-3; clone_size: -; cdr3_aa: CASSSLLSTDTQYF; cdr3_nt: TGTGCCAGCAGTTCCCTCCTTAGCACAGATACGCAGTATTTT
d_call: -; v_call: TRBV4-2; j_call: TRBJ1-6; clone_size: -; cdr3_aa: CASSHALDSPLHF; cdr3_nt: TGTGCCAGCAGCCATGCGTTGGATTCACCCCTCCACTTT
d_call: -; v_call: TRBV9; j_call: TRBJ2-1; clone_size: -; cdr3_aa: CASSVANLGNEQFF; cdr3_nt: TGTGCCAGCAGCGTAGCTAACCTCGGCAATGAGCAGTTCTTC
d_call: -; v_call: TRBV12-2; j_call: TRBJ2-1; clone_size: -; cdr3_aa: CASTSDEQQGTHHLYNEQFF; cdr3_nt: TGTGCAAGTACCTCTGATGAGCAGCAGGGCACCCACCACCTCTACAATGAGCAGTTCTTC
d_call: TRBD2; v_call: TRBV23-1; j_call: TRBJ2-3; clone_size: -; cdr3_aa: CASSPWDRASGGPDSTDTQYF; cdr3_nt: TGCGCCAGCAGTCCCTGGGATAGGGCTAGCGGGGGCCCCGATAGCACAGATACGCAGTATTTT
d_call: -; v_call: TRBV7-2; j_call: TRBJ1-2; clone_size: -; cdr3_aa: CASSLTSFYGYTF; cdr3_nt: TGTGCCAGCAGCCTTACATCTTTCTATGGCTACACCTTC
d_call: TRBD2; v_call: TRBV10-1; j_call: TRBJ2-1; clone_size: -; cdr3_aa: CASSAGGGEQFF; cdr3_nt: TGCGCCAGCAGTGCGGGAGGGGGTGAGCAGTTCTTC
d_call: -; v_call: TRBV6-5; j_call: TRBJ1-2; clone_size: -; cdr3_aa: CASSYAPWDSNYGYTF; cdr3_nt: TGTGCCAGCAGTTACGCCCCCTGGGACTCTAACTATGGCTACACCTTC
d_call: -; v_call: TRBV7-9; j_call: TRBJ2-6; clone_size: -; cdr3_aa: CASTFTSSGANVLTF; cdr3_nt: TGTGCCAGCACCTTTACTAGCTCTGGGGCCAACGTCCTGACTTTC
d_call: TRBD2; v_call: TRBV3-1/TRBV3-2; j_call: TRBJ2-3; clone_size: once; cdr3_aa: CASSQDLAGTDTQYF; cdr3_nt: TGTGCCAGCAGCCAAGACCTAGCGGGAACAGATACGCAGTATTTT
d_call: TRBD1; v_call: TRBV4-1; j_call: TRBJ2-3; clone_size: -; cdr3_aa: CASSPEGTGVDTQYF; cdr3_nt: TGCGCCAGCAGCCCAGAAGGGACAGGGGTAGATACGCAGTATTTT
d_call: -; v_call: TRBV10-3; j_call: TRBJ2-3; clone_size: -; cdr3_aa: CAIGLTDTQYF; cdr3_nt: TGTGCCATCGGACTCACAGATACGCAGTATTTT
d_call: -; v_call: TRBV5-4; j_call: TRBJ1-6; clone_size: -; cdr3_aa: CASSLGAQGSSPLHF; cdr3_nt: TGTGCCAGCAGCTTGGGGGCACAGGGAAGTTCACCCCTCCACTTT
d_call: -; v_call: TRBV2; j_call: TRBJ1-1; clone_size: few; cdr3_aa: CAVKPGETEAFF; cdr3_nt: TGTGCCGTCAAACCAGGGGAAACTGAAGCTTTCTTT
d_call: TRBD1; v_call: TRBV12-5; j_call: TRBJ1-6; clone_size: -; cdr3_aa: CASAYLGTGDNSPLHF; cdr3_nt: TGTGCTAGTGCCTACCTGGGGACAGGGGATAATTCACCCCTCCACTTT
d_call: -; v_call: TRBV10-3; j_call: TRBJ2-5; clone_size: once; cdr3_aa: CAISMRFGGETQYF; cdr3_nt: TGTGCCATCTCTATGCGATTTGGGGGGGAGACCCAGTACTTC
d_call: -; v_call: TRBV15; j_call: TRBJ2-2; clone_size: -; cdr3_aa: CATSRGGAGELFF; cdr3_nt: TGTGCCACCAGCAGAGGCGGTGCCGGGGAGCTGTTTTTT
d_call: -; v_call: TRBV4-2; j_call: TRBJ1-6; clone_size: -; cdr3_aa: CASSQDIQGSFNSPLHF; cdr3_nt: TGTGCCAGCAGCCAAGATATCCAGGGATCTTTTAATTCACCCCTCCACTTT
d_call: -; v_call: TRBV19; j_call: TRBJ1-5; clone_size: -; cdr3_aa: CASSILGFRDQPQHF; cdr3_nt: TGTGCCAGTAGTATACTCGGATTCCGGGATCAGCCCCAGCATTTT
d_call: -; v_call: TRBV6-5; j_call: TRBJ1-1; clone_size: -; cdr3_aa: CASSYSGRTTEAFF; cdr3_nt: TGTGCCAGCAGTTACTCCGGGAGGACCACTGAAGCTTTCTTT
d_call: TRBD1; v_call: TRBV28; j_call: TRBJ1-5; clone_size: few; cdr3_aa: CASSTGDVQPQHF; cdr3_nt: TGTGCCAGCTCTACAGGGGATGTTCAGCCCCAGCATTTT
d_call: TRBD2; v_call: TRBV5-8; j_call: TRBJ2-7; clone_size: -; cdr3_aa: CASSLGGSSYEQYF; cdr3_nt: TGTGCCAGCAGCCTGGGAGGGAGTAGCTACGAGCAGTACTTC
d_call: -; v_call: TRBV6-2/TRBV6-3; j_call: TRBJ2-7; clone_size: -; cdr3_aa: CASSVRGEQYF; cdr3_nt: TGTGCCAGCAGCGTCAGGGGCGAGCAGTACTTC
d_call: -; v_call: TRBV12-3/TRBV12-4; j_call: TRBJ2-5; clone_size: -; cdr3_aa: CASSLNPGETQYF; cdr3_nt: TGTGCCAGCAGTTTAAATCCCGGGGAGACCCAGTACTTC
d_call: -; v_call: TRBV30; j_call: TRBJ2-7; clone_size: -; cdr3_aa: CAWNKRSDSYEQYF; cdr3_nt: TGTGCCTGGAACAAGCGGAGTGACTCCTACGAGCAGTACTTC
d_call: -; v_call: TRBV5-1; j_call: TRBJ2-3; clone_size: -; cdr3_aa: CASSLGTPSTDTQYF; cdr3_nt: TGCGCCAGCAGCTTGGGGACTCCGAGCACAGATACGCAGTATTTT